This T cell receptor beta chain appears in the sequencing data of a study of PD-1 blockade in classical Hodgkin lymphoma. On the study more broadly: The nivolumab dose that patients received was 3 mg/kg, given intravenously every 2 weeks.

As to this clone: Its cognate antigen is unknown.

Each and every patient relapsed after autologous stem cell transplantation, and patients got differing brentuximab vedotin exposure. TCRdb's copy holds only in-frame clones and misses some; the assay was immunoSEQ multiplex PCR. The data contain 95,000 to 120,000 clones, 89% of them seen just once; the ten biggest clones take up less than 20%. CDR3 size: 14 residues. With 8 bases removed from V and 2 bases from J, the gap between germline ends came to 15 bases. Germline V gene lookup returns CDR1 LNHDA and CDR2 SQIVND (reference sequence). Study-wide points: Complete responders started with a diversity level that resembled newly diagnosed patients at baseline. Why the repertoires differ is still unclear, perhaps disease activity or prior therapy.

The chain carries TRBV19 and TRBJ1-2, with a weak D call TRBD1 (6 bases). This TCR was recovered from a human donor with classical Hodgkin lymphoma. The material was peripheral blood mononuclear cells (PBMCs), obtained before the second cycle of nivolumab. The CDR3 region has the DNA TGTGCCAGTGGGGGCGTGGAACGGAACTATGGCTACACCTTC. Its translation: CASGGVERNYGYTF.